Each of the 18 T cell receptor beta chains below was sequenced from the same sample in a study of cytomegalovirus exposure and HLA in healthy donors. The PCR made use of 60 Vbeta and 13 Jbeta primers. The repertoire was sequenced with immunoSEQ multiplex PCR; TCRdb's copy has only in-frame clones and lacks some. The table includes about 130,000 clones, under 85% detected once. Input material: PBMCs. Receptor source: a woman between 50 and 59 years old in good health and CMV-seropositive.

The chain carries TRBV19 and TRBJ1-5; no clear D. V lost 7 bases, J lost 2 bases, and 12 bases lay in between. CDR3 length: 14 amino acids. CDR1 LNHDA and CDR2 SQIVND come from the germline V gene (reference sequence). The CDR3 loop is CASTYPSGNQPQHF. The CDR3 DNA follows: TGTGCCAGTACCTACCCATCGGGCAATCAGCCCCAGCATTTT.

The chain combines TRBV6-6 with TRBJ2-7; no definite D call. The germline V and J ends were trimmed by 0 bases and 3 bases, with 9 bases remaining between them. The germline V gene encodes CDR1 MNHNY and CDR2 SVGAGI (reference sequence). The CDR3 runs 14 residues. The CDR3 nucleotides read TGTGCCAGCAGTTACTCGACTGGTTTCTACGAGCAGTACTTC. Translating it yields CASSYSTGFYEQYF.

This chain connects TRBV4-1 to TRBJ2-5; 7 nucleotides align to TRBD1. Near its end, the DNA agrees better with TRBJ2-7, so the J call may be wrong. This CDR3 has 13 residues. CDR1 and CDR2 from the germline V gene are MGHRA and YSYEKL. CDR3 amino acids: CASSQADRYEQYF. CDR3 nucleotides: TGCGCCAGCAGCCAAGCGGACAGGTACGAGCAGTACTTC.

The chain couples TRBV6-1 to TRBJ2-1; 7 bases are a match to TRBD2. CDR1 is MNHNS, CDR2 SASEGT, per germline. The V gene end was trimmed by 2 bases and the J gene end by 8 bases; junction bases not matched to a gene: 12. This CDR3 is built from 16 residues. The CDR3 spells CASSERGGGGLYEQFF. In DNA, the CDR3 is TGTGCCAGCAGTGAAAGAGGCGGGGGAGGTTTATATGAGCAGTTCTTC.

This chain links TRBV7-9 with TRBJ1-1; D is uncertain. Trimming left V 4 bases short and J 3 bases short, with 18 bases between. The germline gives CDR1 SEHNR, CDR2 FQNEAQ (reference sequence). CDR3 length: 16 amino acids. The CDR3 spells CASSSVAGSGDTEAFF. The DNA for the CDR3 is TGTGCCAGCAGCTCAGTGGCAGGTTCGGGAGACACTGAAGCTTTCTTT.

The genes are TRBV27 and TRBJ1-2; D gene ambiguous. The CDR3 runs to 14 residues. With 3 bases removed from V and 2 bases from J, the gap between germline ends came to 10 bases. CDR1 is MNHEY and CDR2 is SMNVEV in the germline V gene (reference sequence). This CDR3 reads CASSFAVSNYGYTF. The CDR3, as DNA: TGTGCCAGCAGTTTCGCGGTGTCCAACTATGGCTACACCTTC.

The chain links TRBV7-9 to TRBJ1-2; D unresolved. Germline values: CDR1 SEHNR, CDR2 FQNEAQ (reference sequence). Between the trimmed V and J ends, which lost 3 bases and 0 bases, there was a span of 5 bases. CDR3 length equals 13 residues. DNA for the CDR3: TGTGCCAGCAGCTTCCCCTCTAACTATGGCTACACCTTC. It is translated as CASSFPSNYGYTF.

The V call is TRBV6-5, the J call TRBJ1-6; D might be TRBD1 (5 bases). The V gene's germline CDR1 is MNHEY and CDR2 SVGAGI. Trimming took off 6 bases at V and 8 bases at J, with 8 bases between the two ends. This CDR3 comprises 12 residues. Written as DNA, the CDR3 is TGTGCCAGCAGGTCAGGGCATTCACCCCTCCACTTT. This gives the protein CASRSGHSPLHF.

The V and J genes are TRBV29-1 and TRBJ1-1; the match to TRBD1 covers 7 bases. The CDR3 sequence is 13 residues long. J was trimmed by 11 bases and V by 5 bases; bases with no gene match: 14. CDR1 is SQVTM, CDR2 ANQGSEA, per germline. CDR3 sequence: CSVYTGATVVAFF. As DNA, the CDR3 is TGCAGCGTTTATACAGGGGCGACTGTCGTGGCTTTCTTT.

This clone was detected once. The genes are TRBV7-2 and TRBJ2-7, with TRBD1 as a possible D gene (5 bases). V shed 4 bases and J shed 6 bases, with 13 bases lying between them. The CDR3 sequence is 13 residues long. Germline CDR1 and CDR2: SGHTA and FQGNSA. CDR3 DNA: TGTGCCAGCAGCTGGGGCCTACTTGGCGAGCAGTACTTC. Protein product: CASSWGLLGEQYF.

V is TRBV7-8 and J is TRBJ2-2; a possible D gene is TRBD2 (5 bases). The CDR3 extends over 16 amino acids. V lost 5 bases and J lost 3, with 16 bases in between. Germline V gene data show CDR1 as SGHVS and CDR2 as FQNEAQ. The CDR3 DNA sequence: TGTGCCAGCAGCCCTCGCGGGCGGTTATACACCGGGGAGCTGTTTTTT. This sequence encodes CASSPRGRLYTGELFF.

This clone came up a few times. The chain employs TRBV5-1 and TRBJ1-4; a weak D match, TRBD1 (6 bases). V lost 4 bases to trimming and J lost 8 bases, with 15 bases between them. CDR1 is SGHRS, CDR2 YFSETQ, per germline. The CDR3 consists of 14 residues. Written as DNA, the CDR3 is TGCGCCAGCAGCCCTGGACAGACACGGGAAAAACTGTTTTTT. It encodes CASSPGQTREKLFF.

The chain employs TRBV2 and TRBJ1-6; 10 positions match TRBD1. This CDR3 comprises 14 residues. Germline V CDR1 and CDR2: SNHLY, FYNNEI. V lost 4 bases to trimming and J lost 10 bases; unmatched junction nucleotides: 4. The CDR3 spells CASSGGTGVSPLHF. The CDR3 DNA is TGTGCCAGCAGTGGGGGGACAGGGGTGTCACCCCTCCACTTT.

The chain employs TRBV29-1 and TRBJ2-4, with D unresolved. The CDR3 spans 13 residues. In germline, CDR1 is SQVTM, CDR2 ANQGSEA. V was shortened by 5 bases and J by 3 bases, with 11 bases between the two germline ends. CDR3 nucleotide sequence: TGCAGCGTTCGATCTGAGTTCAAAAACATTCAGTACTTC. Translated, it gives CSVRSEFKNIQYF. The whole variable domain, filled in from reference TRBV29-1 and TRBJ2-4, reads SAVISQKPSRDICQRGTSLTIQCQVDSQVTMMFWYRQQPGQSLTLIATANQGSEATYESGFVIDKFPISRPNLTFSTLTVSNMSPEDSSIYLCSVRSEFKNIQYFGAGTRLSVL.

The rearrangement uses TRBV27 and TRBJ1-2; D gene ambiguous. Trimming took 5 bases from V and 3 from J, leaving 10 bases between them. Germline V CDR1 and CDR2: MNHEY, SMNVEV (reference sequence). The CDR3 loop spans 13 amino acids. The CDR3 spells CASSAGGDYGYTF. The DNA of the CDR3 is TGTGCCAGCAGTGCCGGAGGTGACTATGGCTACACCTTC.

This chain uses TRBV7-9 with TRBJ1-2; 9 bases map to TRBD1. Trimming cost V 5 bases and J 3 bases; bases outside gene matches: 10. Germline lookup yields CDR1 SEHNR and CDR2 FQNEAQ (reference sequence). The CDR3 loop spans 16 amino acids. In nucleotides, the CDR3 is TGTGCCAGCAGCAAACTAAAGTGGACAGGGGACTATGGCTACACCTTC. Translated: CASSKLKWTGDYGYTF.

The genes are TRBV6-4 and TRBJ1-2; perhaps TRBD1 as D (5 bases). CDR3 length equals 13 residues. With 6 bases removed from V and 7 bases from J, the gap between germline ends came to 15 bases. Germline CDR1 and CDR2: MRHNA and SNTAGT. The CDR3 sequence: CASRGGDYSGYTF. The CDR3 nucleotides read TGTGCCAGCAGAGGCGGGGACTATTCTGGCTACACCTTC.

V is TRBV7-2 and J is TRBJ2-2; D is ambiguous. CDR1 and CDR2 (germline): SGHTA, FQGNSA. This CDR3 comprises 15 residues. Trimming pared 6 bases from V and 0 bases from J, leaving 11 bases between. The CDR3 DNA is TGTGCCAGCAGTTTTAGGCTAGCGAACACCGGGGAGCTGTTTTTT. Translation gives CASSFRLANTGELFF.